These T cell receptor beta chains were read from a single sample in a study of PD-1 blockade in classical Hodgkin lymphoma. Sequencing was performed with immunoSEQ multiplex PCR; in TCRdb, only in-frame clones are kept and a portion is missing. The sample yields tens of thousands of clones, roughly three quarters seen once. This specimen consisted of peripheral blood mononuclear cells (PBMCs), obtained before the second cycle of nivolumab. Receptors were obtained from a human donor with classical Hodgkin lymphoma. Each CDR3 is given with its conserved first and last residue. A D gene is named only where the DNA matches it firmly. Expanded clones get a size class; other rows say once, few or many, or leave the size out.

DNA	CDR3	size	D	V	J
TGCGCCAGCAGCCAAGAGGCAGGAAGGGATTCACCCCTCCACTTT	CASSQEAGRDSPLHF	once	NA	TRBV4-3	TRBJ1-6
TGTGCCAGTAGTAAGGGCAATCAGCCCCAGCATTTT	CASSKGNQPQHF	NA	NA	TRBV19	TRBJ1-5
TGTGCCATCAGTGAGTCGGGGGGGTTGATGACCGGGGAGCTGTTTTTT	CAISESGGLMTGELFF	few	TRBD2	TRBV10-3	TRBJ2-2
TGTGCCAGTAGTATACGGGGAGTGATCGCCGGGGAGCTGTTTTTT	CASSIRGVIAGELFF	NA	NA	TRBV19	TRBJ2-2
TGTGCCAGCAGCGCCGACGGAATTAATCAGCCCCAGCATTTT	CASSADGINQPQHF	NA	NA	TRBV9	TRBJ1-5
TGTGCCAGTAGTACCGCAACAGATACGCAGTATTTT	CASSTATDTQYF	NA	NA	TRBV19	TRBJ2-3
TGTGCCAGCAGGGCTTCTTACACCACCGGGGAGCTGTTTTTT	CASRASYTTGELFF	NA	NA	TRBV6-6	TRBJ2-2
TGTGCCAGCAGTTTATCTACGATAACAGATACGCAGTATTTT	CASSLSTITDTQYF	NA	NA	TRBV27	TRBJ2-3
TGTGCCAGCAGCGTAGTCGGACAGGGAACAGATACGCAGTATTTT	CASSVVGQGTDTQYF	NA	TRBD1	TRBV9	TRBJ2-3
TGCAGTACTAGCGGTGGGTACAATGAGCAGTTCTTC	CSTSGGYNEQFF	NA	TRBD2	TRBV29-1	TRBJ2-1
TGTGCCAGCAGTTTGGGCTACGAGCAGTACTTC	CASSLGYEQYF	NA	NA	TRBV6-6	TRBJ2-7
TGTGCCAGCAGCAAAGGACAAGCGAGCAATCAGCCCCAGCATTTT	CASSKGQASNQPQHF	few	NA	TRBV5-5	TRBJ1-5
TGTGCCAGCAGTTACCAGAGTAGGTTGAATTCACCCCTCCACTTT	CASSYQSRLNSPLHF	NA	NA	TRBV6-5	TRBJ1-6
TGTGCCAGTTCCTTTGGCAACATTCAGTACTTC	CASSFGNIQYF	NA	NA	TRBV19	TRBJ2-4
TGTGCCAGTAGTATAGGCCGGGCCTATGGGGGGAATGAGCAGTTCTTC	CASSIGRAYGGNEQFF	NA	NA	TRBV19	TRBJ2-1
TGTGCCAGCAGTGACACTAGCTTAGGAGGCGTCGACACCGGGGAGCTGTTTTTT	CASSDTSLGGVDTGELFF	NA	NA	TRBV12-1	TRBJ2-2
TGTGCCAGCAATGTAGACACCGGGGAGCTGTTTTTT	CASNVDTGELFF	NA	NA	TRBV9	TRBJ2-2
TGTGCCAGCAGCTTATCGCAGGACTACGAGCAGTACTTC	CASSLSQDYEQYF	NA	NA	TRBV7-2	TRBJ2-7
TGCGCCAGCGGGGACCTCACAGATACGCAGTATTTT	CASGDLTDTQYF	few	NA	TRBV5-1	TRBJ2-3
TGTGCCAGTAGCTTTCTGAACACTGAAGCTTTCTTT	CASSFLNTEAFF	NA	NA	TRBV19	TRBJ1-1
TGTGCCAGCAGCGGGACTAGCGGGAGAGGAAGGGCGGGAGATACGCAGTATTTT	CASSGTSGRGRAGDTQYF	few	TRBD2	TRBV28	TRBJ2-3
TGTGCCAGCAGCTTAGTGGGGGGCGTAGATACGCAGTATTTT	CASSLVGGVDTQYF	NA	NA	TRBV7-2	TRBJ2-3
TGTGCCAGTAGTCTCGCTACTGAAGCTTTCTTT	CASSLATEAFF	NA	NA	TRBV19	TRBJ1-1
TGTGCCAGCAGTTCGGGCGACCCCGGGGAGCTGTTTTTT	CASSSGDPGELFF	NA	NA	TRBV21-1	TRBJ2-2
TGTGCCACCAGCAGGGGGACGGCAACCGAGCAGTACTTC	CATSRGTATEQYF	once	NA	TRBV15	TRBJ2-7
TGTGCCAGCAGGGGAGGAGCAGGGTTTAACTATGGCTACACCTTC	CASRGGAGFNYGYTF	few	NA	TRBV2	TRBJ1-2
TGTGCCACCGGGGCGGACAGTCTAAATTCACCCCTCCACTTT	CATGADSLNSPLHF	NA	NA	TRBV10-3	TRBJ1-6
TGTGCCAGCAGTTTCTTAGCTAACTATGGCTACACCTTC	CASSFLANYGYTF	few	NA	TRBV19	TRBJ1-2
TGCAGCGTTGCCAGAATAGACTACAATGAGCAGTTCTTC	CSVARIDYNEQFF	NA	NA	TRBV29-1	TRBJ2-1